The TCR beta chain under discussion was sequenced for a study of cytomegalovirus exposure and HLA in healthy donors. Overall study: Within an early data release were roughly 90 million unique TCRs drawn from HLA-typed donors. Overall study results and limits: Indistinguishability led to the exclusion of some V segments, TRBV6-2 and TRBV6-3 included. Many donors carried some public TCRs, although rarity characterized most TCR sequences.

A word on this clone: The antigen is not known.

The PCR made use of 60 Vbeta and 13 Jbeta primers. As processed by the authors: Unique TCR beta chains numbered approximately 80 million in a later analysis, with around 10 million shared. Produced via immunoSEQ multiplex PCR; TCRdb's table is partial and in-frame only. D and trimming come from the DNA, and the V and J calls and clone size come from that table. The top ten hold 9.5% to 13% of the sample, which has 55,000 to 85,000 clones, 55% to 75% seen once. Germline CDR1 MGHRA, CDR2 YSYEKL. V was shortened by 0 bases and J by 5 bases, with 13 bases between the two germline ends. The CDR3 extends over 16 amino acids.

This receptor was identified in a woman aged 40 to 55 in good health and CMV-seropositive. Sequencing was done on a sample of PBMCs. The chain carries TRBV4-1 and TRBJ2-2; unclear D gene. The CDR3 loop reads CASSQDQTLETGELFF. The DNA for the CDR3 is TGCGCCAGCAGCCAAGATCAAACTTTAGAGACCGGGGAGCTGTTTTTT.